A single sample is the source of the 31 T cell receptor beta chains below, sequenced in a study of identical twins. TCRdb processed the 5' RACE reads anew with MiXCR; each CDR3 protein has one entry. The sample yields about 200,000 distinct CDR3 sequences, under 10% seen once. These same data were also listed under a study on yellow fever vaccine responses in identical twins.

Sequenced material: memory (CD45RO+) T cells sorted from blood. The receptors were sampled from a woman between 18 and 29 years old in good health.

The genes are TRBV21-1 and TRBJ1-5; the D segment call TRBD1 is taken from the table without a DNA check. TRBV21-1 is tagged as a pseudogene. The CDR3 loop spans 15 amino acids. As DNA, the CDR3 is TGTGCCAGCATTATGGGCGGGGAAGCGGATCAGCCCCAGCATTTT. Amino acid sequence: CASIMGGEADQPQHF.

This clonotype was observed a few times. The chain has TRBV5-1 and TRBJ1-5, with 8 bases matching TRBD1. With V trimmed by 4 bases and J by 5 bases, 2 bases remained unmatched. CDR3 size: 13 residues. Germline-derived CDR1 and CDR2 are SGHRS and YFSETQ. In DNA form, the CDR3 reads TGCGCCAGCAGCATGACAGGGGATCAGCCCCAGCATTTT. This encodes CASSMTGDQPQHF.

The chain recombines TRBV20-1 with TRBJ2-5; 7 bases match TRBD2. Unmatched junction bases numbered 8, after V lost 6 bases and J lost 4 bases. The CDR3 is made up of 13 amino acids. Germline V CDR1 and CDR2: DFQATT, SNEGSKA (reference sequence). CDR3 amino acids: CSAEWEGLETQYF. In DNA form, the CDR3 reads TGCAGTGCCGAGTGGGAGGGCCTAGAGACCCAGTACTTC.

This clonotype was seen repeatedly, ten times or more. The J gene is TRBJ2-2, the V gene TRBV5-1; 7 nucleotides agree with TRBD1. This CDR3 has 15 amino acids. Trimming at V came to 4 bases and at J to 0 bases, leaving 3 bases not matched to a gene. Germline values: CDR1 SGHRS, CDR2 YFSETQ. This chain's CDR3 is CASSKQGPNTGELFF. The DNA of the CDR3 is TGCGCCAGCAGCAAACAGGGGCCGAACACCGGGGAGCTGTTTTTT.

V gene TRBV6-2 or TRBV6-3 combines with J gene TRBJ2-7, with TRBD2 as a possible D gene (8 bases). The CDR3 is 14 residues long. The germline V and J ends were trimmed by 6 bases and 3 bases, with 15 bases remaining between them. Germline V gene lookup returns CDR1 MNHEY and CDR2 SVGEGT. In DNA, the CDR3 is TGTGCCAGCAGATTAGCGGGACAGCACTACGAGCAGTACTTC. Amino acid sequence: CASRLAGQHYEQYF.

This clonotype was detected ten times or more. The genes are TRBV12-3 or TRBV12-4 and TRBJ2-1; TRBD2 agrees at 8 bases. The CDR3 sequence is 15 residues long. The ends lost 5 bases at V and 5 bases at J; junction bases unmatched: 8. The CDR3 DNA sequence: TGTGCCAGCAGTCGTAGCGGGACGGGGGACAATGAGCAGTTCTTC. Translation: CASSRSGTGDNEQFF.

This clonotype has a count of ten or more. This chain uses TRBV20-1 with TRBJ2-3; TRBD1 matches 9 bases. With 0 bases clipped from V and 3 bases from J, the junction kept 4 bases outside the gene matches. Germline assignment: CDR1 DFQATT and CDR2 SNEGSKA (reference sequence). This CDR3 is built from 15 residues. CDR3 DNA: TGCAGTGCTAGAGATTCAGACAGGGGGACAGATACGCAGTATTTT. Residues: CSARDSDRGTDTQYF.

The CDR3 DNA is TGTGCCACCAGAACCGTCAGGGGATTTGATATCTACGAGCAGTACTTC. Its protein is CATRTVRGFDIYEQYF. V gene TRBV24-1 combines with J gene TRBJ2-7, with D maybe TRBD1 (6 bases). CDR1 and CDR2 from the germline V gene are KGHDR and SFDVKD. The length of the CDR3 is 16 residues. Deletions cut 7 bases from V and 3 bases from J, with 21 bases between.

This clonotype was observed many times. The V and J genes are TRBV15 and TRBJ1-2, with 7 nucleotides matching TRBD1. The germline V gene encodes CDR1 LNHNV and CDR2 YYDKDF (reference sequence). With V trimmed by 4 bases and J by 4 bases, 6 bases remained unmatched. This CDR3 region has 14 residues. The CDR3 DNA reads as TGTGCCACCAGCATAGAGACAGGGCTCTATGGCTACACCTTC. Translating gives CATSIETGLYGYTF.

This clonotype was counted many times. V gene TRBV20-1 combines with J gene TRBJ2-2; D may be TRBD1 (8 bases). Germline V gives CDR1 DFQATT, CDR2 SNEGSKA (reference sequence). The CDR3 has 16 amino acids. V was clipped by 3 bases and J by 5 bases, with 19 bases between them. The DNA of the CDR3 is TGCAGTGCTAGGCTCCCGGACAGGGAGGGGACCGGGGAGCTGTTTTTT. Its protein product is CSARLPDREGTGELFF.

This clonotype was detected many times. The V and J genes are TRBV12-3 or TRBV12-4 and TRBJ2-1, with TRBD2 matching 7 bases. J gave up 2 bases and V 7 bases, and 8 bases lay outside the gene matches. The CDR3 runs to 15 residues. This chain's CDR3 is CASIPLGTTYNEQFF. Written as DNA, the CDR3 is TGTGCCAGCATCCCCCTCGGGACTACCTACAATGAGCAGTTCTTC.

This clonotype was observed a handful of times. This chain links TRBV9 with TRBJ2-2; 7 bases align to TRBD2. The CDR3 spans 14 residues. Germline CDR1 reads SGDLS; CDR2 reads YYNGEE. V gave up 1 base and J gave up 11 bases; unmatched junction bases: 8. CDR3 loop: CASSVRGDAYELFF. In nucleotides, the CDR3 is TGTGCCAGCAGCGTACGGGGGGACGCCTATGAGCTGTTTTTT.

This clonotype occurred many times. The V and J genes are TRBV28 and TRBJ2-1; 9 positions match TRBD2. Germline CDR1 MDHEN, CDR2 SYDVKM. V lost 0 bases and J lost 5; bases outside the gene matches: 2. The CDR3 runs to 15 residues. CDR3 sequence reads: CASSLWTSGNNEQFF. The CDR3 coding sequence is TGTGCCAGCAGTTTATGGACTAGCGGCAACAATGAGCAGTTCTTC.

This clonotype has at least ten counts. The CDR3 nucleotides are TGTGCCAGCAGCCTCCTCCCAGGGGGAAAGGGCAATGAGCAGTTCTTC. Amino acids: CASSLLPGGKGNEQFF. The chain uses TRBV7-2 and TRBJ2-1, with 7 positions matching TRBD1. Per the germline V gene, CDR1 is SGHTA and CDR2 is FQGNSA. The CDR3 runs 16 residues. Trimming removed 5 bases from V and 6 bases from J; junction bases left unmatched: 13.

V is TRBV3-1 and J is TRBJ1-4; 10 bases agree with TRBD1. Germline values: CDR1 LGHDT, CDR2 YNNKEL (reference sequence). The CDR3 is 14 amino acids. V trimming: 4 bases; J trimming: 7 bases; junction bases outside the gene matches: 3. DNA for the CDR3: TGTGCCAGCAGCCCAGGGACAGGGGTTGAAAAACTGTTTTTT. This gives the protein CASSPGTGVEKLFF. The variable domain in full, completed from reference TRBV3-1 and TRBJ1-4, reads DTAVSQTPKYLVTQMGNDKSIKCEQNLGHDTMYWYKQDSKKFLKIMFSYNNKELIINETVPNRFSPKSPDKAHLNLHINSLELGDSAVYFCASSPGTGVEKLFFGSGTQLSVL.

This clonotype has a handful of counts. The rearrangement uses TRBV6-5 and TRBJ2-5; D is unclear. This CDR3 is built from 11 residues. The V end lost 4 bases, the J end lost 4 bases, and 4 bases lay between the germline ends. Germline V CDR1 and CDR2: MNHEY, SVGAGI. DNA of the CDR3: TGTGCCAGCAGTTCCGCAGAGACCCAGTACTTC. Encoded protein: CASSSAETQYF.

This clonotype was seen at least ten times. This sequence joins TRBV29-1 and TRBJ2-1, with 9 bases that match TRBD2. V lost 5 bases and J lost 14; bases outside the gene matches: 10. The CDR3 extends over 12 amino acids. Germline CDR1 is SQVTM and CDR2 is ANQGSEA. This CDR3 is CSVITGTSLEFF. DNA of the CDR3: TGCAGCGTTATAACCGGGACTAGCTTGGAGTTCTTC.

The chain recombines TRBV3-1 with TRBJ2-2, with TRBD1 matching over 10 bases. J was trimmed by 5 bases and V by 1 base; bases with no gene match: 10. CDR1 LGHDT and CDR2 YNNKEL come from the germline V gene (reference sequence). This CDR3 has 18 amino acids. In DNA form, the CDR3 reads TGTGCCAGCAGCCAAGCCATGTACGACAGGGGGCGTACCGGGGAGCTGTTTTTT. Protein: CASSQAMYDRGRTGELFF.

This clonotype showed up many times. The CDR3, as DNA: TGCAGCGTTGAAGGGACTACCTTCTCCTACAATGAGCAGTTCTTC. It translates to CSVEGTTFSYNEQFF. J is TRBJ2-1 and V is TRBV29-1; D perhaps matches TRBD2 (6 bases). The germline V and J ends were trimmed by 1 base and 0 bases, with 10 bases remaining between them. This CDR3 has 15 amino acids. CDR1 SQVTM and CDR2 ANQGSEA come from the germline V gene.

This clonotype was recorded a few times. V and J are TRBV7-2 and TRBJ2-7; D might be TRBD1 (6 bases). Germline CDR1 is SGHTA and CDR2 is FQGNSA. The length of the CDR3 is 17 residues. Trimming cost V 2 bases and J 0 bases, with 17 bases left between them. This CDR3 is CASSLMAGALSSYEQYF. The CDR3 DNA reads TGTGCCAGCAGCTTAATGGCAGGGGCACTAAGCTCCTACGAGCAGTACTTC.

V and J are TRBV7-9 and TRBJ2-5, with 9 bases lining up with TRBD2. Germline assignment: CDR1 SEHNR and CDR2 FQNEAQ (reference sequence). This CDR3 comprises 15 residues. Trimming removed 1 base from V and 4 bases from J; junction bases left unmatched: 4. The CDR3 loop is CASSLENSGGETQYF. In nucleotides, the CDR3 is TGTGCCAGCAGCTTAGAAAATAGCGGGGGAGAGACCCAGTACTTC.

In its sample, this clonotype was seen many times. The J gene is TRBJ1-5, the V gene TRBV20-1; D uncertain. The germline CDR1 and CDR2 sequences are DFQATT and SNEGSKA (reference sequence). This CDR3 is 14 amino acids long. Trimming took 2 bases from V and 7 from J, leaving 15 bases between them. Here the CDR3 reads CSARIGSEGQPQHF. The CDR3 DNA reads TGCAGTGCTAGAATAGGGTCGGAAGGGCAGCCCCAGCATTTT.

The chain uses TRBV12-3 or TRBV12-4 and TRBJ1-2, with no clear D. Trimming shortened V by 7 bases and J by 0 bases, and 15 bases separated the two germline ends. The CDR3 spans 15 residues. The CDR3 sequence is CASTLRQQTNYGYTF. Here the CDR3 DNA reads TGTGCCAGCACCTTAAGGCAACAGACTAACTATGGCTACACCTTC.

This clonotype has ten or more counts. J is TRBJ2-1 and V is TRBV5-1; no clear D gene. Germline V gene lookup returns CDR1 SGHRS and CDR2 YFSETQ. This CDR3 is built from 11 residues. The V end was cut by 1 base, the J end by 4 bases, with 0 bases between. CDR3 in amino acids: CASSLYNEQFF. Here the CDR3 DNA reads TGCGCCAGCAGCTTGTACAATGAGCAGTTCTTC.

The chain combines TRBV12-3 or TRBV12-4 with TRBJ2-7, with 11 bases matching TRBD2. The CDR3 runs 14 residues. Trimming at V came to 4 bases and at J to 1 base, leaving 0 bases not matched to a gene. CDR3 in DNA: TGTGCCAGCAGTTCTAGCGGGAGGTCCTACGAGCAGTACTTC. As protein: CASSSSGRSYEQYF.

This clonotype was counted many times. This chain's CDR3 is CASSPGTNTEAFF. CDR3 nucleotide sequence: TGCGCCAGCAGCCCGGGGACGAACACTGAAGCTTTCTTT. This chain links TRBV5-1 with TRBJ1-1; a possible D gene is TRBD1 (5 bases). Trimming pared 4 bases from V and 1 base from J, leaving 8 bases between. This CDR3 is built from 13 residues. Per the germline V gene, CDR1 is SGHRS and CDR2 is YFSETQ.

This clonotype was picked up many times. The rearrangement uses TRBV14 and TRBJ1-6; TRBD1 is a possible D gene (5 bases). CDR1 and CDR2 from the germline V gene are SGHDN and FVKESK. CDR3 length equals 16 residues. The V and J ends lost 5 bases and 7 bases respectively, with 18 bases between them. The chain's CDR3 is CASSDTPGHNNSPLHF. The CDR3 nucleotides read TGTGCCAGCAGCGACACCCCAGGACACAACAATTCACCCCTCCACTTT.

The CDR3 sequence is CASRASGGGRETQYF. The CDR3 coding sequence is TGTGCCAGCAGGGCTTCGGGGGGCGGAAGGGAGACCCAGTACTTC. The chain couples TRBV28 to TRBJ2-5; possible D gene TRBD2, 7 bases. The germline V gene has CDR1 MDHEN and CDR2 SYDVKM. This CDR3 spans 15 amino acids. Between the trimmed V and J ends, which lost 6 bases and 5 bases, there was a span of 19 bases.

Only a few counts were recorded for this clonotype. The junction departs from germline at one end; a sequencing error may be responsible. The V gene is TRBV28, the J gene TRBJ2-7; 10 bases align to TRBD2. CDR1 and CDR2 from the germline V gene are MDHEN and SYDVKM. The CDR3 is 12 residues long. The CDR3 sequence is CASSPPSGLASF. The CDR3 DNA is TGTGCCAGCAGTCCACCATCGGGACTAGCGAGCTTC.

This clonotype appeared many times. The chain recombines TRBV12-3 or TRBV12-4 with TRBJ2-3; D may be TRBD2 (5 bases). This CDR3 has 11 residues. V dropped 6 bases and J dropped 6 bases, with 7 bases sitting between them. CDR3 sequence (DNA): TGTGCCAGCAGGGAGGTGGATACGCAGTATTTT. Translation gives CASREVDTQYF.

This clonotype was seen ten or more times. This sequence joins TRBV6-5 and TRBJ2-1; 8 nucleotides align to TRBD1. Germline V lookup: CDR1 MNHEY, CDR2 SVGAGI. This CDR3 has 16 residues. V was clipped by 3 bases and J by 8 bases; unmatched bases: 12. CDR3 nucleotides: TGTGCCAGCAGTTATACTTGGACAGGGAGGTATGATGAGCAGTTCTTC. Translated, it gives CASSYTWTGRYDEQFF.